Following are 21 T cell receptor beta chains from one sample sequenced in a study of blood T cell repertoires in COVID-19. Some clones are missing from TCRdb's copy, which holds only in-frame ones; the method was immunoSEQ multiplex PCR. Of just under 250,000 clones listed, approximately 86% are singletons. Sample: peripheral blood. These receptor sequences come from a woman younger than 45 who had recovered from COVID-19.

CDR3 protein: CASSAETSGGFTDTQYF. In DNA form, the CDR3 reads TGTGCCAGCAGCGCCGAGACTAGCGGGGGGTTCACAGATACGCAGTATTTT. The gene calls are TRBV9 and TRBJ2-3, with TRBD2 matching over 13 bases. V lost 3 bases to trimming and J lost 2 bases; unmatched junction nucleotides: 6. The CDR3 covers 17 residues. In germline, CDR1 is SGDLS, CDR2 YYNGEE.

J is TRBJ1-1 and V is TRBV14, with D possibly TRBD1 on 5 matching bases. The CDR3 covers 13 residues. Germline V lookup: CDR1 SGHDN, CDR2 FVKESK. The V end lost 4 bases, the J end lost 6 bases, and 12 bases lay between the germline ends. The CDR3 loop reads CASSRNRGSEAFF. The CDR3 nucleotides are TGTGCCAGCAGCCGCAATCGGGGGTCTGAAGCTTTCTTT.

V is TRBV6-2 or TRBV6-3 and J is TRBJ2-1, with D unclear. The CDR3 runs 12 residues. Germline V lookup: CDR1 MNHEY, CDR2 SVGEGT. Trimming shortened V by 6 bases and J by 6 bases, and 9 bases separated the two germline ends. In DNA, the CDR3 is TGTGCCAGCAGCCACAGCCCCAATGAGCAGTTCTTC. Its protein product is CASSHSPNEQFF.

The V and J genes are TRBV7-2 and TRBJ2-1; 13 bases match TRBD2. This CDR3 spans 16 amino acids. J lost 6 bases, V lost 2 bases, and 4 bases had no gene match. The germline gives CDR1 SGHTA, CDR2 FQGNSA. The DNA for the CDR3 is TGTGCCAGCAGCTTAACTAGCGGGGGGGCCGGCAATGAGCAGTTCTTC. The encoded protein is CASSLTSGGAGNEQFF.

Details on this clone: A single base separates this from a much larger clone, so it may be a read error. The chain carries TRBV3-1 (or the pseudogene TRBV3-2) and TRBJ2-3; D remains unclear. This CDR3 has 12 residues. Per germline, CDR1 LGHDT and CDR2 YNNKEL (reference sequence). The V and J ends lost 4 bases and 2 bases respectively, with 4 bases between them. The CDR3 DNA reads as TGTGCCAGCAGCCTCTACACAGATACGCAGTATTTT. Its translation is CASSLYTDTQYF.

The V gene is TRBV7-6, the J gene TRBJ1-1; D is possibly TRBD1 (5 bases). V lost 4 bases to trimming and J lost 0 bases, with 12 bases between them. Germline V CDR1 and CDR2: SGHVS, FNYEAQ. There are 15 residues in the CDR3. The CDR3 region is CASSSTTAMNTEAFF. The CDR3 nucleotides read TGTGCCAGCAGCTCGACGACAGCTATGAACACTGAAGCTTTCTTT. Supplemented by reference TRBV7-6 and TRBJ1-1, the full variable domain reads GAGVSQSPRYKVTKRGQDVALRCDPISGHVSLYWYRQALGQGPEFLTYFNYEAQQDKSGLPNDRFSAERPEGSISTLTIQRTEQRDSAMYRCASSSTTAMNTEAFFGQGTRLTVV.

The chain is built from TRBV18 and TRBJ2-3; TRBD2 agrees at 8 bases. V shed 0 bases and J 0 bases; nucleotides not matched to a gene: 5. The length of the CDR3 is 17 residues. CDR1 and CDR2 (germline): KGHSH, LQKENI. The CDR3 bases are TGTGCCAGCTCACCACCGAATCGGGGGGGTAGCACAGATACGCAGTATTTT. It translates to CASSPPNRGGSTDTQYF.

The chain has TRBV15 and TRBJ2-7; 8 nucleotides align to TRBD1. The length of the CDR3 is 14 residues. Germline CDR1 reads LNHNV; CDR2 reads YYDKDF (reference sequence). V lost 1 base, J lost 5 bases, and 4 bases stayed unmatched. CDR3 DNA sequence: TGTGCCACCAGCAGAGGGACAGGGAGGAACGAGCAGTACTTC. Translation: CATSRGTGRNEQYF. Filled out from reference TRBV15 and TRBJ2-7, the complete variable domain reads DAMVIQNPRYQVTQFGKPVTLSCSQTLNHNVMYWYQQKSSQAPKLLFHYYDKDFNNEADTPDNFQSRRPNTSFCFLDIRSPGLGDTAMYLCATSRGTGRNEQYFGPGTRLTVT.

This clone occurred once. The V and J genes are TRBV6-5 and TRBJ1-4; perhaps TRBD1 as D (5 bases). Germline CDR1 reads MNHEY; CDR2 reads SVGAGI. The CDR3 covers 13 residues. Trimming took off 4 bases at V and 7 bases at J, with 10 bases between the two ends. The CDR3 protein is CASSLRGTEKLFF. Written as DNA, the CDR3 is TGTGCCAGCAGTTTGCGCGGGACTGAAAAACTGTTTTTT.

This clone occurred once. The V call is TRBV18, the J call TRBJ1-2; tentative D call: TRBD1 (6 bases). In germline, CDR1 is KGHSH, CDR2 LQKENI. The CDR3 contains 15 residues. V was trimmed by 6 bases and J by 5 bases, leaving 19 bases between them. The CDR3 protein is CASSPTPGQNYGYTF. As DNA, the CDR3 is TGTGCCAGCTCTCCCACCCCCGGACAGAATTATGGCTACACCTTC. Supplemented by reference TRBV18 and TRBJ1-2, the full variable domain reads NAGVMQNPRHLVRRRGQEARLRCSPMKGHSHVYWYRQLPEEGLKFMVYLQKENIIDESGMPKERFSAEFPKEGPSILRIQQVVRGDSAAYFCASSPTPGQNYGYTFGSGTRLTVV.

The chain combines TRBV6-5 with TRBJ2-3, with 9 bases lining up with TRBD2. This CDR3 is built from 13 residues. The germline V gene has CDR1 MNHEY and CDR2 SVGAGI. The ends lost 6 bases at V and 7 bases at J; junction bases unmatched: 5. The CDR3 region has the DNA TGTGCCAGCAGGGGGAGCGGGGGGAATACGCAGTATTTT. It translates to CASRGSGGNTQYF.

This chain joins TRBV30 and TRBJ1-2; 8 bases agree with TRBD1. Germline loops: CDR1 GTSNPN, CDR2 SVGIG (reference sequence). V shed 0 bases and J 3 bases; nucleotides not matched to a gene: 9. CDR3 length: 16 residues. The CDR3 is CAWSVRQGAADYGYTF. The CDR3 DNA is TGTGCCTGGAGTGTACGTCAGGGGGCCGCCGACTATGGCTACACCTTC.

The chain couples TRBV6-1 to TRBJ2-5, with TRBD1 as a possible D gene (6 bases). This CDR3 region has 15 residues. Between the trimmed V and J ends, which lost 0 bases and 4 bases, there was a span of 12 bases. The germline gives CDR1 MNHNS, CDR2 SASEGT. The CDR3, as DNA: TGTGCCAGCAGTGAAGCGGCAGGGGTGGGAGAGACCCAGTACTTC. This gives the protein CASSEAAGVGETQYF.

For this clone: Mismatch with germline at one junction end may stem from a read error. The genes are TRBV13 and TRBJ2-7, with unresolved D. CDR1 and CDR2 (germline): PRHDT, FYEKMQ (reference sequence). The CDR3 runs 14 residues. The CDR3: CASSLGSTTYEQYF. For the CDR3, the DNA is TGTGCCAGCAGCCTAGGAAGTACTACCTACGAGCAGTACTTC. Filled out from reference TRBV13 and TRBJ2-7, the complete variable domain reads AAGVIQSPRHLIKEKRETATLKCYPIPRHDTVYWYQQGPGQDPQFLISFYEKMQSDKGSIPDRFSAQQFSDYHSELNMSSLELGDSALYFCASSLGSTTYEQYFGPGTRLTVT.

The chain uses TRBV5-1 and TRBJ1-4, with no clear D. Germline V gene sequence: CDR1 SGHRS, CDR2 YFSETQ. The CDR3 loop spans 14 amino acids. Trimming left V 2 bases short and J 3 bases short, with 8 bases between. CDR3 protein: CASSFVSPNEKLFF. The DNA of the CDR3 is TGCGCCAGCAGCTTCGTCAGTCCTAATGAAAAACTGTTTTTT. The full variable domain, in which reference TRBV5-1 and TRBJ1-4 provide the parts outside the CDR3, is KAGVTQTPRYLIKTRGQQVTLSCSPISGHRSVSWYQQTPGQGLQFLFEYFSETQRNKGNFPGRFSGRQFSNSRSEMNVSTLELGDSALYLCASSFVSPNEKLFFGSGTQLSVL.

This rearrangement joins TRBV7-2 to TRBJ1-1; the D gene is possibly TRBD1 (6 bases). Germline loops: CDR1 SGHTA, CDR2 FQGNSA. The CDR3 is 15 residues long. V dropped 6 bases and J dropped 4 bases, with 18 bases sitting between them. The CDR3 region is CASRYRGGGATEAFF. CDR3 in DNA: TGTGCCAGCAGATACCGGGGCGGGGGGGCCACTGAAGCTTTCTTT.

The rearrangement uses TRBV5-1 and TRBJ1-1; TRBD1 might be the D (6 bases). This CDR3 comprises 14 residues. Looked up from germline, CDR1 is SGHRS and CDR2 is YFSETQ. V lost 5 bases and J 4 bases, leaving 15 bases between the germline ends. The CDR3: CASRDQGSGTEAFF. The DNA of the CDR3 is TGCGCCAGCAGAGACCAGGGGAGCGGCACTGAAGCTTTCTTT.

The CDR3 loop is CASSPSQGERVEQFF. The CDR3 DNA sequence: TGTGCCAGCAGTCCCTCACAGGGGGAACGGGTAGAGCAGTTCTTC. The chain employs TRBV6-5 and TRBJ2-1, with TRBD1 matching 8 bases. The CDR3 sequence is 15 residues long. Germline CDR1 MNHEY, CDR2 SVGAGI. J was trimmed by 10 bases and V by 5 bases; bases with no gene match: 13.

J is TRBJ2-3 and V is TRBV7-8; TRBD1 matches at 7 bases. CDR1 is SGHVS and CDR2 is FQNEAQ in the germline V gene. This CDR3 spans 16 amino acids. After removal of 1 base from V and 2 bases from J, the junction contained 6 bases not matched to a gene. The CDR3 protein is CASSLVPGQNTDTQYF. CDR3 DNA sequence: TGTGCCAGCAGCTTAGTCCCGGGACAGAACACAGATACGCAGTATTTT.

This clone was counted a single time. This chain connects TRBV10-3 to TRBJ1-2; 8 positions match TRBD1. V lost 10 bases, J lost 3 bases, and 4 bases stayed unmatched. Germline values: CDR1 ENHRY, CDR2 SYGVKD. The CDR3 is 12 amino acids. The CDR3 bases are TGTGCCACCCAGACAGGGGACTATGGCTACACCTTC. This gives the protein CATQTGDYGYTF.

The chain uses TRBV7-2 and TRBJ2-3, with no clear D. Trimming removed 6 bases from V and 4 bases from J, with 11 bases in between. The CDR3 consists of 13 residues. Germline V gene data show CDR1 as SGHTA and CDR2 as FQGNSA. CDR3 nucleotide sequence: TGTGCCAGCAGTCGTAACTCTGCAGATACGCAGTATTTT. Protein sequence: CASSRNSADTQYF.